The 10 T cell receptor beta chains presented below share a single source sample, sequenced in a study of shared clonotypes between healthy human individuals. In the naive CD8 group, cells lacked CD45RO and were positively selected for CCR7, so terminally differentiated effector memory CD45RA+ cells were left out. Produced via immunoSEQ multiplex PCR; TCRdb's table is partial and in-frame only. Of 2 million to 2.5 million clones listed, about 95% are singletons. The sequenced sample consisted of naive CD8+ T cells sorted from blood. The receptors stem from a man between 18 and 29 years old in good health.

V is TRBV4-1 and J is TRBJ2-5; 8 bases align to TRBD2. CDR3 size: 12 residues. From germline, CDR1 is MGHRA and CDR2 YSYEKL. V lost 3 bases, J lost 10 bases, and 4 bases stayed unmatched. CDR3 in amino acids: CASSHSGGSQYF. The CDR3 nucleotides read TGCGCCAGCAGCCACTCGGGGGGGAGCCAGTACTTC.

The chain uses TRBV30 and TRBJ2-2, with D tentatively TRBD1 (5 bases). This CDR3 region has 15 residues. V was trimmed by 0 bases and J by 4 bases, leaving 12 bases between them. The germline gives CDR1 GTSNPN, CDR2 SVGIG (reference sequence). CDR3 in amino acids: CAWSVRAQVTGELFF. The CDR3 DNA follows: TGTGCCTGGAGTGTCAGGGCCCAGGTCACCGGGGAGCTGTTTTTT.

Concerning this clone itself: Other DNA sequences of this sample code for an identical CDR3. The chain recombines TRBV6-1 with TRBJ1-2; no firm D call. Germline CDR1 and CDR2: MNHNS and SASEGT. V was shortened by 1 base and J by 8 bases, with 8 bases between the two germline ends. The CDR3 has 12 amino acids. The CDR3 loop is CASSEGGYGYTF. The CDR3 region has the DNA TGTGCCAGCAGTGAAGGGGGTTACGGCTACACCTTC.

This clone was picked up one time. The DNA for the CDR3 is TGCGCCAGCAGCCAAGTTCCAGCGGGAGCGAACACCGGGGAGCTGTTTTTT. Its protein product is CASSQVPAGANTGELFF. This chain links TRBV4-3 with TRBJ2-2, with TRBD2 matching 8 bases. V was pared by 1 base and J by 0 bases, with 4 bases of the junction left unmatched. The germline V gene encodes CDR1 LGHNA and CDR2 YSLEER. The CDR3 contains 17 residues.

V and J are TRBV9 and TRBJ2-7; tentative D call: TRBD2 (5 bases). The germline V gene has CDR1 SGDLS and CDR2 YYNGEE. The length of the CDR3 is 15 residues. Trimming cost V 4 bases and J 3 bases, with 17 bases left between them. CDR3 nucleotides: TGTGCCAGCAGCTCCGACGGGAACACCTTCTACGAGCAGTACTTC. It codes for CASSSDGNTFYEQYF.

The chain is built from TRBV7-6 and TRBJ2-3, with D perhaps TRBD1 or TRBD2 (7 bases each). The CDR3 spans 14 residues. V was trimmed by 8 bases and J by 3 bases, leaving 15 bases between them. Germline V CDR1 and CDR2: SGHVS, FNYEAQ. The CDR3 region is CASGQGGGTDTQYF. DNA of the CDR3: TGTGCCAGCGGGCAGGGGGGAGGGACAGATACGCAGTATTTT.

This clone was seen a single time. This chain joins TRBV2 and TRBJ2-1; a possible D gene is TRBD2 (5 bases). V lost 4 bases, J lost 3 bases, and 7 bases lay in between. CDR3 length: 13 amino acids. CDR1 is SNHLY, CDR2 FYNNEI, per germline. The DNA for the CDR3 is TGTGCCAGCAGTGCGACTAACTACAATGAGCAGTTCTTC. It yields the protein CASSATNYNEQFF.

This rearrangement joins TRBV28 to TRBJ1-5; tentatively, D is TRBD1 (6 bases). The CDR3 is 16 amino acids. CDR1 and CDR2 (germline): MDHEN, SYDVKM. V was trimmed by 11 bases and J by 0 bases, leaving 20 bases between them. The chain's CDR3 is CAGGGRVAYSNQPQHF. In DNA form, the CDR3 reads TGTGCCGGGGGCGGCAGGGTCGCCTATAGCAATCAGCCCCAGCATTTT.

The chain has TRBV6-1 and TRBJ2-1; D is ambiguous. Trimming cost V 6 bases and J 7 bases, with 7 bases left between them. The germline gives CDR1 MNHNS, CDR2 SASEGT. The CDR3 is made up of 11 amino acids. This CDR3 is CASSQLNEQFF. CDR3 DNA: TGTGCCAGCAGCCAACTGAATGAGCAGTTCTTC.

J is TRBJ1-1 and V is TRBV27; 10 bases are a match to TRBD1. The CDR3 runs to 15 residues. Per germline, CDR1 MNHEY and CDR2 SMNVEV (reference sequence). After removal of 4 bases from V and 3 bases from J, the junction contained 5 bases not matched to a gene. DNA for the CDR3: TGTGCCAGCAGTTCTGGGACAGGGGTGGACACTGAAGCTTTCTTT. Protein: CASSSGTGVDTEAFF.